This T cell receptor beta chain was sequenced for a study of blood T cell repertoires in COVID-19. About the study: The study drew acute and convalescent COVID-19 samples from the United States, Italy and Spain.

Those who participated ranged in age from roughly 18 to 89 years and resided in roughly 26 US areas. Participants reported their clinical history, and cohort assignment relied on those reports. TCRdb's copy holds only in-frame clones and misses some; the assay was immunoSEQ multiplex PCR. Here the sample spans about 280,000 clones, around 89% being singletons. The V gene's germline CDR1 is SGHNT and CDR2 YYREEE (reference sequence). The CDR3 extends over 18 amino acids. V lost 4 bases to trimming and J lost 0 bases; unmatched junction nucleotides: 10. Sequenced material: PBMCs or T cells enriched from blood (not recorded which). This receptor was identified in a woman aged 25 to 45 with acute COVID-19. The rearrangement uses TRBV5-4 and TRBJ2-7; 13 bases are a match to TRBD2. The DNA for the CDR3 is TGTGCCAGCAGCCCACCGGGACTAGCGGGATCCTTCTCCTACGAGCAGTACTTC. This encodes CASSPPGLAGSFSYEQYF.